Following are 4 T cell receptor beta chains from one sample sequenced in a study of low-dose radiotherapy and immunotherapy resistance in tumors. Time point reported: before trial treatment. cDNA synthesis used a TRAV/TRBV-specific primer set for both chains. PCR amplification of the TCRs was performed with Phusion for about 20 PCR cycles, and it relied on a constant-region primer together with a V-primer adapter. TCRdb reprocessed the reads with MiXCR, giving one entry per CDR3 protein. The sample shows about 82,000 distinct CDR3 sequences, about 19% of them seen only once. Sequencing used PBMCs, obtained before treatment. These receptors were collected from a male donor with prostate cancer.

This clonotype was seen only once. With only one base between it and a far larger clone, this is likely a read error. This chain links TRBV20-1 with TRBJ2-1; D gene uncertain. The CDR3 totals 13 residues. Between the trimmed V and J ends, which lost 6 bases and 13 bases, there was a span of 22 bases. Germline V gene data show CDR1 as DFQATT and CDR2 as SNEGSKA (reference sequence). The CDR3 protein is CSAGPADQETQFF. The CDR3 DNA sequence: TGCAGTGCAGGACCCGCCGATCAAGAGACCCAGTTCTTC.

This clonotype was recorded many times. One end of the junction is discordant with germline, which a read error may explain. This chain links TRBV12-3 or TRBV12-4 with TRBJ2-5; TRBD2 matches 10 bases. The CDR3 covers 13 residues. The CDR3 region has the DNA TGTGCCAGCAGTCACGGACTAGCGGAGTCCTTGAACTTC. Translating it yields CASSHGLAESLNF.

This clonotype showed up many times. This chain connects TRBV27 to TRBJ2-1; possible D gene TRBD2, 5 bases. The CDR3 has 15 amino acids. CDR1 and CDR2 from the germline V gene are MNHEY and SMNVEV (reference sequence). V lost 2 bases, J lost 2 bases, and 10 bases lay in between. The DNA for the CDR3 is TGTGCCAGCAGTTTAGGCGGGCCAGCCTACAATGAGCAGTTCTTC. It translates to CASSLGGPAYNEQFF.

This clonotype was picked up many times. This chain connects TRBV20-1 to TRBJ2-1; 12 nucleotides align to TRBD2. Trimming removed 6 bases from V and 0 bases from J; junction bases left unmatched: 9. The germline CDR1 and CDR2 sequences are DFQATT and SNEGSKA (reference sequence). The CDR3 is 17 residues long. CDR3 loop: CSAKTSGGQSSYNEQFF. DNA of the CDR3: TGCAGTGCAAAAACTAGCGGGGGGCAGAGCTCCTACAATGAGCAGTTCTTC.